One and the same sample provided the 3 T cell receptor beta chains below, sequenced in a study of beta chain features in type 1 diabetes. Regarding the study as a whole: Among patients with Type 1 diabetes, TCRB CDR3s were moderately but significantly shorter in every one of the four CD4+ subsets.

As every portion of the isolated RNA was reverse transcribed, the sequencing read expressed TCRB transcripts. Profiling relied on immunoSEQ multiplex PCR, and the TCRdb table lists in-frame clones only, not all of them. There are 300,000 or so clones in the sample; about 14% occur only once, and nearly 0.015% lies in the top ten. No antigens are known for them. Material: naive CD4+ T cells from blood. These receptors originate from a woman between 18 and 30 years old with type 1 diabetes.

This clone was counted a few times. The rearrangement joins TRBV28 to TRBJ1-5, with D possibly matching TRBD1 (5 bases). The CDR3 loop spans 18 amino acids. The V end was cut by 4 bases, the J end by 2 bases, with 21 bases between. Germline V CDR1 and CDR2: MDHEN, SYDVKM. CDR3 amino acids: CASSYISAGREGNQPQHF. The CDR3 region has the DNA TGTGCCAGCAGTTATATTTCGGCCGGCAGGGAAGGCAATCAGCCCCAGCATTTT.

The chain carries TRBV9 and TRBJ1-3; D gene unclear. Germline CDR1 is SGDLS and CDR2 is YYNGEE. The CDR3 contains 15 residues. V was clipped by 4 bases and J by 1 base, with 12 bases between them. The CDR3: CASSPGWASGNTIYF. CDR3 in DNA: TGTGCCAGCAGCCCTGGGTGGGCTTCTGGAAACACCATATATTTT. Filled out from reference TRBV9 and TRBJ1-3, the complete variable domain reads DSGVTQTPKHLITATGQRVTLRCSPRSGDLSVYWYQQSLDQGLQFLIQYYNGEERAKGNILERFSAQQFPDLHSELNLSSLELGDSALYFCASSPGWASGNTIYFGEGSWLTVV.

This clone turned up a few times. CDR3 in DNA: TGTGCCAGCAGTTCTCGCGGGAGCTCTGGGGCCAACGTCCTGACTTTC. This sequence encodes CASSSRGSSGANVLTF. The gene calls are TRBV6-5 and TRBJ2-6; 7 bases align to TRBD2. The trim removed 4 bases at V and 0 bases at J, leaving 3 bases unmatched. This CDR3 comprises 16 residues. In germline, CDR1 is MNHEY, CDR2 SVGAGI.